This record concerns one T cell receptor beta chain sequence. Its target is not known. CDR1 and CDR2 from the germline V gene are MNHEY and SMNVEV (reference sequence). V was clipped by 2 bases and J by 2 bases, with 4 bases between them. The CDR3 has 14 residues. These data belong to a study of identifying expanded T cells in peripheral blood. Method: immunoSEQ multiplex PCR; TCRdb's copy keeps in-frame clones and lacks some. The sample includes around 100,000 clones, 80% to 90% of them seen just once. Findings and caveats of the study: Variance in clone template counts between approximately two-week samples significantly increased with total template count across all healthy donors.

Collection occurred without any documented infections or immune events in donors. The sample consisted of blood. The sequence was collected from a person aged 18 to 70 in good health. The chain uses TRBV27 and TRBJ2-6; no definite D call. The CDR3 DNA reads as TGTGCCAGCAGTTTAAAAGCTGGGGCCAACGTCCTGACTTTC. Protein product: CASSLKAGANVLTF.